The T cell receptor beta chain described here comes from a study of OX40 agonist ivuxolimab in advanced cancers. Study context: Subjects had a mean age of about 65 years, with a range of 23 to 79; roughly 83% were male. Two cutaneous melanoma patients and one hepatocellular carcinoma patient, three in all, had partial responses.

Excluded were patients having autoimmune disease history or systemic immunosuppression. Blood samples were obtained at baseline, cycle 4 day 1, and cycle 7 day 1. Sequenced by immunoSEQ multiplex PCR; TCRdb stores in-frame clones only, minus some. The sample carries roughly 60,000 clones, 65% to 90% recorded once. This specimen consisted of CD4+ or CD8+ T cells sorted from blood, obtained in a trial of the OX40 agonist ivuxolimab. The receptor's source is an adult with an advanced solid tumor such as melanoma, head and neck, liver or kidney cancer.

CDR3 sequence reads: CASTDSGQETQYF. The CDR3 region has the DNA TGTGCCAGTACGGACAGCGGCCAAGAGACCCAGTACTTC. The V gene is TRBV19, the J gene TRBJ2-5; D possibly corresponds to TRBD1 (6 bases). Trimming stripped 7 bases from V and 1 base from J, with 10 bases between. This CDR3 comprises 13 residues. CDR1 is LNHDA, CDR2 SQIVND, per germline (reference sequence).